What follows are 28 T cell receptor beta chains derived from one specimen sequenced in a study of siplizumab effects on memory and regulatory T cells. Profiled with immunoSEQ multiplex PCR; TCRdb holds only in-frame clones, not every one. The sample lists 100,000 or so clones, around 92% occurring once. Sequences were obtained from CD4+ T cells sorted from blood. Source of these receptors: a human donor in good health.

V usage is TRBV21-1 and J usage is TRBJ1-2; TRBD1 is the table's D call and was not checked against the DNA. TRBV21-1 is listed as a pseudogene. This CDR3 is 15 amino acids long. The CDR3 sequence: CASRTTGSRSYGYTF. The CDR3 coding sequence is TGTGCCAGCAGGACTACAGGGAGTAGGAGCTATGGCTACACCTTC.

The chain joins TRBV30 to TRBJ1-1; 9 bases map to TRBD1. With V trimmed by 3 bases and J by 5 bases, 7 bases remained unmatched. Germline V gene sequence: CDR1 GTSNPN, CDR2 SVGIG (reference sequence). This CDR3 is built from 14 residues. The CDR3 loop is CAWRLQGARTEAFF. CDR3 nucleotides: TGTGCCTGGAGGCTACAGGGGGCAAGGACTGAAGCTTTCTTT.

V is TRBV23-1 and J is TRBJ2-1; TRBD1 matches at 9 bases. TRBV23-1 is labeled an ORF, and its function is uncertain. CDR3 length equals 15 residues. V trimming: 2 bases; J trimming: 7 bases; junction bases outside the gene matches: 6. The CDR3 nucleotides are TGCGCCAGCAGTCAACGGGACAGGGTGGGAAATGAGCAGTTCTTC. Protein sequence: CASSQRDRVGNEQFF.

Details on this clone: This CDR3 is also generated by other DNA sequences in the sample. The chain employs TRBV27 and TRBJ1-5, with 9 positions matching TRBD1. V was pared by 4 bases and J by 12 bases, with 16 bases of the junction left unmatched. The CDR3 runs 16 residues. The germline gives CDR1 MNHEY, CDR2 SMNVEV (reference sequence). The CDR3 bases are TGTGCCAGCAGTTCCTCATTGACCGGGACAGGGACCGGCCAGCATTTT. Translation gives CASSSSLTGTGTGQHF.

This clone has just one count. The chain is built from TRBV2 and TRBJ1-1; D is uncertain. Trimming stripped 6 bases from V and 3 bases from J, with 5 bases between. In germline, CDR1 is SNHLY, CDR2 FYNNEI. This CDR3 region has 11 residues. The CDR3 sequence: CASSYDTEAFF. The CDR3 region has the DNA TGTGCCAGCAGCTATGACACTGAAGCTTTCTTT.

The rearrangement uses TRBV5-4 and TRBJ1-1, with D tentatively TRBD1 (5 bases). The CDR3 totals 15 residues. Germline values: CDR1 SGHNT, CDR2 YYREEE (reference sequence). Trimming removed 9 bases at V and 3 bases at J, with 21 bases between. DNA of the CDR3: TGTGCCACCACCCCTGTCGGGGGAGCGTACACTGAAGCTTTCTTT. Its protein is CATTPVGGAYTEAFF.

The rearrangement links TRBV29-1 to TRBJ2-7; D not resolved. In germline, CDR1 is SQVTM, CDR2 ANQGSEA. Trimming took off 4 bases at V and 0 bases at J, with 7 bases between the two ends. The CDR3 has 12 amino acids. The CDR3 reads CSVGQGSYEQYF. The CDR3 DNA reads TGCAGCGTTGGACAAGGCTCCTACGAGCAGTACTTC.

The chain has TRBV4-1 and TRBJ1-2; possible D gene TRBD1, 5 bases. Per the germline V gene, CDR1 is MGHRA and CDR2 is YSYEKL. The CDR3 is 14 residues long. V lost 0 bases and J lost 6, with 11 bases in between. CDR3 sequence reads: CASSQDSLGDGYTF. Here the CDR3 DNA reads TGCGCCAGCAGCCAAGATTCTCTGGGGGATGGCTACACCTTC.

The CDR3 region is CASAPPPLQAHTGELFF. In DNA, the CDR3 is TGCGCCAGCGCACCCCCCCCGCTGCAGGCCCACACCGGGGAGCTGTTTTTT. The chain carries TRBV4-1 and TRBJ2-2; D is unresolved. Trimming left V 8 bases short and J 3 bases short, with 22 bases between. The CDR3 covers 17 residues. Germline lookup yields CDR1 MGHRA and CDR2 YSYEKL.

The CDR3 nucleotides are TGTGCCAGCAGTGACAGGGGAGTGGGCTACACCTTC. The encoded protein is CASSDRGVGYTF. The J gene is TRBJ1-2, the V gene TRBV6-4, with D perhaps TRBD1 (5 bases). The CDR3 covers 12 residues. CDR1 MRHNA and CDR2 SNTAGT come from the germline V gene. V lost 2 bases and J 8 bases, leaving 9 bases between the germline ends.

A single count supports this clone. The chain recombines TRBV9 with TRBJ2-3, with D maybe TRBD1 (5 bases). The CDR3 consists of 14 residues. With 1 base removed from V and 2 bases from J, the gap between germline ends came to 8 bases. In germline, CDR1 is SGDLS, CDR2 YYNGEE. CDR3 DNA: TGTGCCAGCAGCGTAAGCAGGGACACAGATACGCAGTATTTT. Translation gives CASSVSRDTDTQYF. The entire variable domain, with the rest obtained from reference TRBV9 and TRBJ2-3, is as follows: DSGVTQTPKHLITATGQRVTLRCSPRSGDLSVYWYQQSLDQGLQFLIQYYNGEERAKGNILERFSAQQFPDLHSELNLSSLELGDSALYFCASSVSRDTDTQYFGPGTRLTVL.

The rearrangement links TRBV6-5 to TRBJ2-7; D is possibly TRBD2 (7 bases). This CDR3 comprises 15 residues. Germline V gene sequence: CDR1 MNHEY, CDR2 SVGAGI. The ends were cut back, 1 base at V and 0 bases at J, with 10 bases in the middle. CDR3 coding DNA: TGTGCCAGCAGTTACTACGGGGGGCTCTCCTACGAGCAGTACTTC. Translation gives CASSYYGGLSYEQYF.

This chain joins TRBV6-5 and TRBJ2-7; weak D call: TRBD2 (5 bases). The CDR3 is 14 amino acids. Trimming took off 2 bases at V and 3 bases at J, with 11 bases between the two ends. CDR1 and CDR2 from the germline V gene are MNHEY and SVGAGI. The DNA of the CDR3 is TGTGCCAGCAGTTACGACTACTCTAACTACGAGCAGTACTTC. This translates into CASSYDYSNYEQYF.

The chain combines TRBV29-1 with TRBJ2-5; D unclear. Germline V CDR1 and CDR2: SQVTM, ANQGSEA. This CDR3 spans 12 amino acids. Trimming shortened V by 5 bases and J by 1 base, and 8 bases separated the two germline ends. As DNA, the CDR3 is TGCAGCGTTAAAAGGTCCCAAGAGACCCAGTACTTC. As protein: CSVKRSQETQYF.

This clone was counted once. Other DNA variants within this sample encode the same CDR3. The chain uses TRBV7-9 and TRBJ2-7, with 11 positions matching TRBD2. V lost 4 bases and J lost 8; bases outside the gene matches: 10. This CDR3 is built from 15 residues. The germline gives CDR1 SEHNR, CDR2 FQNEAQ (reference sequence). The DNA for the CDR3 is TGTGCCAGCAGCTCCGCTAGCGGGGGGCTCCCTAAGCAGTACTTC. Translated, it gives CASSSASGGLPKQYF.

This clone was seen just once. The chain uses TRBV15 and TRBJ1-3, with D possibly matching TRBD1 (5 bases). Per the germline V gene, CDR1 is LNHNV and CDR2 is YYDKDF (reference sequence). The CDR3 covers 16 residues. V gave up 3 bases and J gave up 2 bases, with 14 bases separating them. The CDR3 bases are TGTGCCACCAGCAGCCGACGAGGGGCTCCTGGAAACACCATATATTTT. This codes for CATSSRRGAPGNTIYF. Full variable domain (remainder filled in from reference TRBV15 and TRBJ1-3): DAMVIQNPRYQVTQFGKPVTLSCSQTLNHNVMYWYQQKSSQAPKLLFHYYDKDFNNEADTPDNFQSRRPNTSFCFLDIRSPGLGDTAMYLCATSSRRGAPGNTIYFGEGSWLTVV.

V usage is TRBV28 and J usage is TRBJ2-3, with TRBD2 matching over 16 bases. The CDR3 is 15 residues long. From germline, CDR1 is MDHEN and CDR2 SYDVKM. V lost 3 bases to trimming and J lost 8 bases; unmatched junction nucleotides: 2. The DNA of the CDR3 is TGTGCCAGCAGTTTGGGGACTAGCGGGGGGGTTACGCAGTATTTT. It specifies CASSLGTSGGVTQYF.

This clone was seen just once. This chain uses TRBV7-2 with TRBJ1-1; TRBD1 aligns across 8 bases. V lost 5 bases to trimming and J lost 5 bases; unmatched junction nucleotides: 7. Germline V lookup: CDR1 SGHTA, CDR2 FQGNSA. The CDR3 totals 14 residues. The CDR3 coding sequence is TGTGCCAGCAGCGAACAGGGGGAGGGTACTGAAGCTTTCTTT. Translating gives CASSEQGEGTEAFF.

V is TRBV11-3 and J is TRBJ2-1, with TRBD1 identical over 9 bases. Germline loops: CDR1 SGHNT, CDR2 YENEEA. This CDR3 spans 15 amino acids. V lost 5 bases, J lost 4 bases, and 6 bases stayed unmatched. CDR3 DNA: TGTGCCAGCAGCGCCGGGACAGGGTCTTACAATGAGCAGTTCTTC. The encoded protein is CASSAGTGSYNEQFF.

The DNA for the CDR3 is TGCGCCAGCAGCCAACAACAGGGACAGGATAACTATGGCTACACCTTC. It translates to CASSQQQGQDNYGYTF. The rearrangement uses TRBV4-1 and TRBJ1-2, with 8 bases fitting TRBD1. This CDR3 contains 16 residues. Trimming cost V 2 bases and J 1 base; bases outside gene matches: 6. The germline gives CDR1 MGHRA, CDR2 YSYEKL.

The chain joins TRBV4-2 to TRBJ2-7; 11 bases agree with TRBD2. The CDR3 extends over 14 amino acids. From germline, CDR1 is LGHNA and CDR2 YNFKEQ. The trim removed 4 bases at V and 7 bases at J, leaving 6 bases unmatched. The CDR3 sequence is CASSPQTSGGEQYF. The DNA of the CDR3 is TGTGCCAGCAGCCCTCAAACTAGCGGGGGAGAGCAGTACTTC.

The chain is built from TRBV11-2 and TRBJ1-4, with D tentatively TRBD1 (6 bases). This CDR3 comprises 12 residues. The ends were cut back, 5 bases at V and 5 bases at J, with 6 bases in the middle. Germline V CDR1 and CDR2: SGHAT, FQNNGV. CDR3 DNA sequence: TGTGCCAGCAGCCAGGGGAATGAAAAACTGTTTTTT. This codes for CASSQGNEKLFF.

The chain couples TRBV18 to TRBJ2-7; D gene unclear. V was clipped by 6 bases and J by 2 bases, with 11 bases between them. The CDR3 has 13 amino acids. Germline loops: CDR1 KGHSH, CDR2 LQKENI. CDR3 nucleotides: TGTGCCAGCTCCGCGTACCTTGCCTACGAGCAGTACTTC. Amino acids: CASSAYLAYEQYF.

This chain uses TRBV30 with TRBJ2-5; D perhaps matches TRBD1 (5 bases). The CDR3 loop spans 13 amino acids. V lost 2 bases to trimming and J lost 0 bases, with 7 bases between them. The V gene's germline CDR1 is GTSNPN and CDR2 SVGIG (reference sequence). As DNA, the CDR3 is TGTGCCTGGAGTTCAGGGTACCAAGAGACCCAGTACTTC. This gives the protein CAWSSGYQETQYF.

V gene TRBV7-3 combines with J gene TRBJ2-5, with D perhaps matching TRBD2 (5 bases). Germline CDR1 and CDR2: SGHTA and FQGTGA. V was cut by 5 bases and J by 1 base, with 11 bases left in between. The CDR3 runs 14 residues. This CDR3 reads CASSPTGLQETQYF. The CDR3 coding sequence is TGTGCCAGCAGCCCCACTGGACTCCAAGAGACCCAGTACTTC.

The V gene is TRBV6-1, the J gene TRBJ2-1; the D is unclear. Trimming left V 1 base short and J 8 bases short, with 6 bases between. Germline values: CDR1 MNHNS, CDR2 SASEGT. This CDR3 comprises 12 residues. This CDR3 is CASSEVGDEQFF. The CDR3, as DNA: TGTGCCAGCAGTGAAGTTGGGGATGAGCAGTTCTTC.

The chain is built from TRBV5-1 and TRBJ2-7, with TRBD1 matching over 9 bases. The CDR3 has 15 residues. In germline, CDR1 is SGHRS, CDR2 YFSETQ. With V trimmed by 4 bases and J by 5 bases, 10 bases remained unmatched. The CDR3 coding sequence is TGCGCCAGCAGCCCGCGGACAGGGGCGCTAAACGAGCAGTACTTC. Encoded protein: CASSPRTGALNEQYF.

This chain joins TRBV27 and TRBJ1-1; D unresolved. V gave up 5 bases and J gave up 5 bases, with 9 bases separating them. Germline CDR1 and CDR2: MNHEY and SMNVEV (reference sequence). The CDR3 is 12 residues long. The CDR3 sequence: CASSTRNTEAFF. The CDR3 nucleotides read TGTGCCAGCAGTACCCGGAATACTGAAGCTTTCTTT.